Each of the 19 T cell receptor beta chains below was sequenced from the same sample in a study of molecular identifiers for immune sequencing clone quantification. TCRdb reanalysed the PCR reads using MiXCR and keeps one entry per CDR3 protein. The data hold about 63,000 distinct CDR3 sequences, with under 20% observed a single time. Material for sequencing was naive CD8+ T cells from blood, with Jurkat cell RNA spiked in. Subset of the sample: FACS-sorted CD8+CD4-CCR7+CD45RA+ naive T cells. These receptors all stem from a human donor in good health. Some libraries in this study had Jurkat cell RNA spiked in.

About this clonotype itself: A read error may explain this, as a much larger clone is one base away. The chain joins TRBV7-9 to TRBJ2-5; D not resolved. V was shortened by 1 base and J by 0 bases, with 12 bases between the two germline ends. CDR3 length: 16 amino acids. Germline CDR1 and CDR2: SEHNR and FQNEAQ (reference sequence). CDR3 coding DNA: TGTGCCAGCAGCTTAGAGGCGGTACGGTACCAAGAGACCCAGTACTTC. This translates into CASSLEAVRYQETQYF.

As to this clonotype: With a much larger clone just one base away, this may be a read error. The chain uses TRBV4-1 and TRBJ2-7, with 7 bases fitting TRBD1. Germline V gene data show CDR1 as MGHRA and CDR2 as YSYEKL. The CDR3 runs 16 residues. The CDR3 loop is CAGSQRTGTNAYEQYF. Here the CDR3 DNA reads TGCGCCGGCAGCCAAAGGACAGGAACCAATGCCTACGAGCAGTACTTC.

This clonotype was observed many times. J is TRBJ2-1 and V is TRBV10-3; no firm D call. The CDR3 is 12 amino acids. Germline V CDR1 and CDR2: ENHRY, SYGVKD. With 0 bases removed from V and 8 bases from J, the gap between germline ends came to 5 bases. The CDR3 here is CAISESVHEQFF. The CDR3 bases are TGTGCCATCAGTGAGTCCGTCCATGAGCAGTTCTTC.

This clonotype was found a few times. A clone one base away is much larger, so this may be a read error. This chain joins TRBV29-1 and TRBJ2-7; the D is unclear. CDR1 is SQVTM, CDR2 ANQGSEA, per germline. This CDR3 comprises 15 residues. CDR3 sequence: CSVEDGQEYPYGQYF. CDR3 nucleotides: TGCAGCGTTGAAGACGGGCAGGAGTACCCCTACGGGCAGTACTTC.

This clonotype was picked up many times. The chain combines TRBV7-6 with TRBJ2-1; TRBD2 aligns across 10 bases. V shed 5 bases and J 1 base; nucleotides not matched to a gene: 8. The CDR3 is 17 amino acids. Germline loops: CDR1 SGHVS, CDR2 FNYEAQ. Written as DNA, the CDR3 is TGTGCCAGCAGCGTCACTAGCGGGGCCGAATCCTACAATGAGCAGTTCTTC. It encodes CASSVTSGAESYNEQFF.

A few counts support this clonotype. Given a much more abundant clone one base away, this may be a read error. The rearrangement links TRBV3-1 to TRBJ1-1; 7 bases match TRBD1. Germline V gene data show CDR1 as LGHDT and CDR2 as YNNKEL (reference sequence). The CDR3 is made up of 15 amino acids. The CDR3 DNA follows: TGTGCCAGCAGCTTTACGGGACAGCTAAACACTGAAGCTCTCTTT. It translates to CASSFTGQLNTEALF.

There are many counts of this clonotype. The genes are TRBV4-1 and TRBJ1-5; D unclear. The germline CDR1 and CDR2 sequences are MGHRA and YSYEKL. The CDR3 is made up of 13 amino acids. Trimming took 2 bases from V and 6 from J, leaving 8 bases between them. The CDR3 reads CASSQNIRQPQHF. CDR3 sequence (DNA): TGCGCCAGCAGCCAAAATATCCGTCAGCCCCAGCATTTT.

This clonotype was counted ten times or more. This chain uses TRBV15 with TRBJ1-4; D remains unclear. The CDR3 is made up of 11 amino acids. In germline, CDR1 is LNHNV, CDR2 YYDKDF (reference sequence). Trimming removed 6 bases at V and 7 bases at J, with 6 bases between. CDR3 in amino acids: CATRAPEKLFF. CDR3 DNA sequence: TGTGCCACCAGGGCTCCTGAAAAACTGTTTTTT.

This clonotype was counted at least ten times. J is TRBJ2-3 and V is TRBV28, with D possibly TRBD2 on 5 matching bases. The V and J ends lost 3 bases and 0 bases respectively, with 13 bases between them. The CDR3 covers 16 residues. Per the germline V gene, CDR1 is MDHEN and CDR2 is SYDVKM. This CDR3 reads CASSFLQRSSTDTQYF. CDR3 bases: TGTGCCAGCAGTTTCTTGCAGCGGTCTAGCACAGATACGCAGTATTTT.

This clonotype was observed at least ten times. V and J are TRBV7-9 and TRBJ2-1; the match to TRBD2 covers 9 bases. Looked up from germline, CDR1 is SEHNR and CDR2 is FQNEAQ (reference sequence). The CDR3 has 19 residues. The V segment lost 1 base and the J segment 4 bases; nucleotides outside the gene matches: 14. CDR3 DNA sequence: TGTGCCAGCAGCTTAGGTCGTCTAGCGGGATCGGTTGGGTACAATGAGCAGTTCTTC. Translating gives CASSLGRLAGSVGYNEQFF.

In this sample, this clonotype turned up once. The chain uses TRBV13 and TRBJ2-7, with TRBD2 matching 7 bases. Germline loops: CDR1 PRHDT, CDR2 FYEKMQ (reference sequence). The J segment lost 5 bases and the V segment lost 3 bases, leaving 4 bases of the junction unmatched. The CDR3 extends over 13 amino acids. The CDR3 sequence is CASSLAGENEQYF. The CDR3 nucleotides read TGTGCCAGCAGCTTGGCGGGAGAGAACGAGCAGTACTTC.

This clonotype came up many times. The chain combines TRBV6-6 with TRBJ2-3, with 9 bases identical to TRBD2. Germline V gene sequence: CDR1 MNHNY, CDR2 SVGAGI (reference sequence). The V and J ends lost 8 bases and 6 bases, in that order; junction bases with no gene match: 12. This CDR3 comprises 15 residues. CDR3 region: CASVIGTSRADTQYF. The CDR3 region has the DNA TGTGCCAGCGTAATCGGGACTAGCCGTGCTGATACGCAGTATTTT.

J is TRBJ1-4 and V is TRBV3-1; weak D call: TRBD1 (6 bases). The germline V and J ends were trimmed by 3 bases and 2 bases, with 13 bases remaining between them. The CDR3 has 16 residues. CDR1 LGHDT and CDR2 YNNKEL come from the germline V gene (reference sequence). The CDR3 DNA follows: TGTGCCAGCAGCCATGGGGGCAGTACTACTAATGAAAAACTGTTTTTT. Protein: CASSHGGSTTNEKLFF.

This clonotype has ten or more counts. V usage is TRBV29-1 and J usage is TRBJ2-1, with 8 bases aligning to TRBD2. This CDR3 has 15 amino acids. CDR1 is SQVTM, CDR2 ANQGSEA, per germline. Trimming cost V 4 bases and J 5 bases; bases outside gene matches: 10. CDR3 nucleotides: TGCAGCGTTGTGGATGACGGGAGGGCTAACAATGAGCAGTTCTTC. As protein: CSVVDDGRANNEQFF.

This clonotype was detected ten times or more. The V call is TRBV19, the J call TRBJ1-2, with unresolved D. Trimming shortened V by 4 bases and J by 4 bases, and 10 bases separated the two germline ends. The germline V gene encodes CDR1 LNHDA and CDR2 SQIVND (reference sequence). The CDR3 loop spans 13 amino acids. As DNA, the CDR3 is TGTGCCAGTAGTACTACTTTATTCTATGGCTACACCTTC. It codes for CASSTTLFYGYTF.

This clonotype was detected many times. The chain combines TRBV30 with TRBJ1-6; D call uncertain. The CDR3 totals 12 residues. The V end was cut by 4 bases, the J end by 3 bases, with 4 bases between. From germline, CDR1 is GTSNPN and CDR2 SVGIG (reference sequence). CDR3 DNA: TGTGCCTGGACAATCTATAATTCACCCCTCCACTTT. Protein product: CAWTIYNSPLHF. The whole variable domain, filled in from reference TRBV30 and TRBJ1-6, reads SQTIHQWPATLVQPVGSPLSLECTVEGTSNPNLYWYRQAAGRGLQLLFYSVGIGQISSEVPQNLSASRPQDRQFILSSKKLLLSDSGFYLCAWTIYNSPLHFGNGTRLTVT.

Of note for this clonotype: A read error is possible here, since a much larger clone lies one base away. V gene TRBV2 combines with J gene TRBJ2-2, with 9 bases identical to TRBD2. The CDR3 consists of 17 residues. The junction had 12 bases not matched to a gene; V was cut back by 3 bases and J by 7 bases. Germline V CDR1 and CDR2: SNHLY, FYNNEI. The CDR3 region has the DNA TGTGCCAGCAGTGAGCGACTAGCGGCACCGCTGTACGGGGAGCTGTTTTTT. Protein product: CASSERLAAPLYGELFF.

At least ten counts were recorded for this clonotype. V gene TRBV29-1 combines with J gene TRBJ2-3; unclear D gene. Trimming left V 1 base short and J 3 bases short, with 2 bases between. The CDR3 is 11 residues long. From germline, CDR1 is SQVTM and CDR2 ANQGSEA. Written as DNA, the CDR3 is TGCAGCGTTGAAGGGACAGATACGCAGTATTTT. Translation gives CSVEGTDTQYF.

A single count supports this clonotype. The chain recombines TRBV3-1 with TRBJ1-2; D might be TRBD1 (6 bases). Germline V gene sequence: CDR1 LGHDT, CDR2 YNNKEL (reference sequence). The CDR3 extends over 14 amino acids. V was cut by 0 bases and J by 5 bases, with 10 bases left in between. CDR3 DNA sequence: TGTGCCAGCAGCCAAGACTGGGGGGCATATGGCTACACCTTC. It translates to CASSQDWGAYGYTF.